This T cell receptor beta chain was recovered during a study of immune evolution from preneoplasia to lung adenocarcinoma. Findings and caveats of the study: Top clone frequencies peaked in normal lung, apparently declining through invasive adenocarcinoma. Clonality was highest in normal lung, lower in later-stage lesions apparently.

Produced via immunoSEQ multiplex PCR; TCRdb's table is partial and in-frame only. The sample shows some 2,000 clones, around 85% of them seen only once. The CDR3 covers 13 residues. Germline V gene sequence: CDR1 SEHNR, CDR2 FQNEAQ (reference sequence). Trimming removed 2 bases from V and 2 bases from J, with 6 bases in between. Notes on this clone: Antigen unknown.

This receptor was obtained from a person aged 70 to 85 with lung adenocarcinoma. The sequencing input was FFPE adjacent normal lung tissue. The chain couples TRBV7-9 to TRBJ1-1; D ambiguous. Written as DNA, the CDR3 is TGTGCCAGCAGCTTACACGGCAACACTGAAGCTTTCTTT. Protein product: CASSLHGNTEAFF.